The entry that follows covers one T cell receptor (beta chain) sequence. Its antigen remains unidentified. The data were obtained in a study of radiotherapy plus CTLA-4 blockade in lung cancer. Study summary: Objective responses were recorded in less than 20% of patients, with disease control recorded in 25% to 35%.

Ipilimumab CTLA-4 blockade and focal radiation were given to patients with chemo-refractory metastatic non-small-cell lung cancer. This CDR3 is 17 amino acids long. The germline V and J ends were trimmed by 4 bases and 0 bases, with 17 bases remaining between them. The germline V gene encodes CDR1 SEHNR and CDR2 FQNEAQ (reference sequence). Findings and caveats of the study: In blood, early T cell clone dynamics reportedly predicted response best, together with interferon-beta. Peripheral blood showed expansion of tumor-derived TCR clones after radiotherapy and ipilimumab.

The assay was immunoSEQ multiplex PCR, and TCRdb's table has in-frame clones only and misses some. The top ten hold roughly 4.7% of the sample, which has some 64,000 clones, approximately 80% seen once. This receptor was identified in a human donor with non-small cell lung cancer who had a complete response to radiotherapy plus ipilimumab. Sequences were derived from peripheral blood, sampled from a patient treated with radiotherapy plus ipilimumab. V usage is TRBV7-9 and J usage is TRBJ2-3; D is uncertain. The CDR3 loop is CASSSYTRGPSTDTQYF. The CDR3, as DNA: TGTGCCAGCAGCTCTTACACAAGAGGTCCTAGCACAGATACGCAGTATTTT.